The TCR beta chain described here comes from a study of shared clonotypes between healthy human individuals. General study findings and limits: Clonotypes which were not shared had lower generation probabilities than clonotypes that all four donors shared. Memory subsets generally showed smaller estimated richness than naive subsets did.

Sequencing used immunoSEQ multiplex PCR; TCRdb keeps in-frame clones, though not all of them. Among more than 850,000 clones listed, 75% to 80% were seen once. CDR1 LGHNA and CDR2 YNFKEQ come from the germline V gene. The ends lost 4 bases at V and 2 bases at J; junction bases unmatched: 6. The CDR3 is made up of 15 amino acids. This clone was seen once. The antigen is undetermined. This chain joins TRBV4-2 and TRBJ2-7; 9 bases align to TRBD2. What was sequenced was memory CD4+ T cells from PBMCs. Subset here: CD45RA-negative fraction. The clonotype was recovered from a man between 18 and 35 years old in good health. Some clones in this sample may be carry-over from other donors' samples. The chain's CDR3 is CASSRLGGRAYEQYF. The CDR3 nucleotides read TGTGCCAGCAGCCGCCTGGGCGGGAGGGCCTACGAGCAGTACTTC.